The 24 T cell receptor beta chains reported below all come from one sample, sequenced in a study of blood T cell repertoires in COVID-19 (dated by TCRdb to about 2020). Library creation used the immunoSEQ multiplex PCR assay. TCRdb provides this immuneACCESS table in a form limited to in-frame rearrangements. Some clones are lacking; in checked studies, under half of them reflect an unresolved V gene, and why the rest are absent is not known. The sample table holds 150,000 to 200,000 clones, of which approximately 87% were seen once. Around 9.9% of the sample lies in the top ten. The specimen sequenced was peripheral blood. These TCRs come from a woman aged 60-70 years with COVID-19, enrolled during active disease.

CDR3 in DNA: TGTGCCAGCAGCCTCATACAGGGGGAACACGAGCAGTACTTC. Amino acid sequence: CASSLIQGEHEQYF. The genes are TRBV5-6 and TRBJ2-7; 8 bases agree with TRBD1. The V gene end was trimmed by 4 bases and the J gene end by 5 bases; junction bases not matched to a gene: 8. CDR1 is SGHDT, CDR2 YYEEEE, per germline. The CDR3 has 14 residues.

The chain joins TRBV19 to TRBJ2-3, with 12 bases identical to TRBD2. The V and J ends lost 5 bases and 4 bases, in that order; junction bases with no gene match: 10. Germline V gene lookup returns CDR1 LNHDA and CDR2 SQIVND (reference sequence). This CDR3 comprises 17 residues. DNA of the CDR3: TGTGCCAGTAGTCCCAGGACTAGCGGGGTACTCCCAGATACGCAGTATTTT. It yields the protein CASSPRTSGVLPDTQYF.

This chain uses TRBV27 with TRBJ2-7; D perhaps matches TRBD2 (5 bases). The ends were cut back, 6 bases at V and 2 bases at J, with 11 bases in the middle. CDR3 size: 13 residues. Germline values: CDR1 MNHEY, CDR2 SMNVEV (reference sequence). This CDR3 is CASSLIGAYEQYF. The CDR3 DNA reads as TGTGCCAGCAGCCTCATCGGGGCCTACGAGCAGTACTTC.

V usage is TRBV9 and J usage is TRBJ1-1; tentative D call: TRBD1 (6 bases). The CDR3 extends over 15 amino acids. Germline lookup yields CDR1 SGDLS and CDR2 YYNGEE. Trimming took off 3 bases at V and 4 bases at J, with 16 bases between the two ends. CDR3 DNA sequence: TGTGCCAGCAGCGAAGACCAGGGGATGTTCACTGAAGCTTTCTTT. It is translated as CASSEDQGMFTEAFF.

This clone was counted a few times. The chain is built from TRBV5-1 and TRBJ1-3; 8 nucleotides agree with TRBD1. The CDR3 extends over 16 amino acids. The trim removed 0 bases at V and 3 bases at J, leaving 5 bases unmatched. Germline loops: CDR1 SGHRS, CDR2 YFSETQ. CDR3 loop: CASSLGQGSGGNTIYF. The CDR3 DNA sequence: TGCGCCAGCAGCTTGGGACAGGGGAGTGGTGGAAACACCATATATTTT.

This clone was counted only a few times. The rearrangement uses TRBV13 and TRBJ1-2; D is possibly TRBD1 (6 bases). Germline V gives CDR1 PRHDT, CDR2 FYEKMQ (reference sequence). This CDR3 contains 13 residues. Trimming took off 6 bases at V and 3 bases at J, with 11 bases between the two ends. The CDR3 loop is CASSQDRYYGYTF. CDR3 sequence (DNA): TGTGCCAGCAGTCAAGACAGGTACTATGGCTACACCTTC. Full variable domain (remainder filled in from reference TRBV13 and TRBJ1-2): AAGVIQSPRHLIKEKRETATLKCYPIPRHDTVYWYQQGPGQDPQFLISFYEKMQSDKGSIPDRFSAQQFSDYHSELNMSSLELGDSALYFCASSQDRYYGYTFGSGTRLTVV.

The rearrangement joins TRBV6-5 to TRBJ1-6; D ambiguous. There are 15 residues in the CDR3. CDR1 MNHEY and CDR2 SVGAGI come from the germline V gene. V was shortened by 2 bases and J by 7 bases, with 12 bases between the two germline ends. The CDR3 loop reads CASSYGGVGNSPLHF. Written as DNA, the CDR3 is TGTGCCAGCAGTTACGGCGGGGTAGGAAATTCACCCCTCCACTTT.

The chain has TRBV3-1 (or the pseudogene TRBV3-2) and TRBJ1-4, with a tentative D call TRBD1 (6 bases). Between the trimmed V and J ends, which lost 3 bases and 1 base, there was a span of 9 bases. From germline, CDR1 is LGHDT and CDR2 YNNKEL (reference sequence). There are 15 residues in the CDR3. The CDR3 coding sequence is TGTGCCAGCAGCCACAGCAGGGGAACTAATGAAAAACTGTTTTTT. Its protein is CASSHSRGTNEKLFF.

The chain joins TRBV24-1 to TRBJ1-2, with D possibly being TRBD1 (6 bases). The CDR3 length is 13 residues. Germline V CDR1 and CDR2: KGHDR, SFDVKD. V was trimmed by 6 bases and J by 2 bases, leaving 9 bases between them. The CDR3 DNA reads as TGTGCCACCAGTCGGACAGCCAACTATGGCTACACCTTC. Its protein product is CATSRTANYGYTF.

The chain joins TRBV4-3 to TRBJ2-7, with a weak D call TRBD1 (6 bases). V was clipped by 0 bases and J by 5 bases, with 14 bases between them. Per germline, CDR1 LGHNA and CDR2 YSLEER. This CDR3 comprises 15 residues. CDR3 sequence: CASSQDLAQGNEQYF. The CDR3 coding sequence is TGCGCCAGCAGCCAAGATCTTGCGCAGGGGAACGAGCAGTACTTC.

The CDR3 DNA reads as TGTGCCTGGAGGATACCGGTTGTCGGCAATGAGCAGTTCTTC. Encoded protein: CAWRIPVVGNEQFF. The V and J genes are TRBV30 and TRBJ2-1; D gene ambiguous. Trimming pared 3 bases from V and 6 bases from J, leaving 15 bases between. The CDR3 length is 14 residues. Germline V gene lookup returns CDR1 GTSNPN and CDR2 SVGIG (reference sequence).

This sequence joins TRBV29-1 and TRBJ2-7; TRBD1 might be the D (6 bases). There are 15 residues in the CDR3. V was pared by 7 bases and J by 0 bases, with 19 bases between. Germline lookup yields CDR1 SQVTM and CDR2 ANQGSEA. The CDR3 bases are TGCAGCGCCCTGATACTTCCGACAGGCTCCTACGAGCAGTACTTC. Residues: CSALILPTGSYEQYF.

The rearrangement uses TRBV4-1 and TRBJ2-3, with 7 positions matching TRBD1. The CDR3 consists of 14 residues. Per the germline V gene, CDR1 is MGHRA and CDR2 is YSYEKL. V shed 4 bases, J shed 1 base, and the junction held 2 bases outside the gene matches. The CDR3 DNA is TGCGCCAGCAGCCGTGGGACAGGCACAGATACGCAGTATTTT. Amino acid sequence: CASSRGTGTDTQYF.

V usage is TRBV11-2 and J usage is TRBJ2-1, with 9 bases lining up with TRBD1. V shed 7 bases and J 3 bases; nucleotides not matched to a gene: 10. The CDR3 loop spans 16 amino acids. The germline V gene has CDR1 SGHAT and CDR2 FQNNGV. For the CDR3, the DNA is TGTGCCAGCACTCGACCGGGACAGGGAATCTACAATGAGCAGTTCTTC. Amino acid sequence: CASTRPGQGIYNEQFF.

This clone was detected once. The chain employs TRBV7-9 and TRBJ1-3; a possible D gene is TRBD1 (6 bases). There are 15 residues in the CDR3. From germline, CDR1 is SEHNR and CDR2 FQNEAQ (reference sequence). Trimming removed 1 base from V and 5 bases from J, with 12 bases in between. CDR3 sequence reads: CASSLGQGFRNTIYF. The CDR3 DNA reads as TGTGCCAGCAGCTTAGGGCAGGGGTTCCGAAACACCATATATTTT.

This clone has a single count. The chain recombines TRBV6-2 or TRBV6-3 with TRBJ2-1, with TRBD2 identical over 8 bases. The CDR3 is 12 residues long. V shed 6 bases and J 7 bases; nucleotides not matched to a gene: 2. Germline V gives CDR1 MNHEY, CDR2 SVGEGT. The CDR3 sequence: CASSRLANEQFF. DNA for the CDR3: TGTGCCAGCAGCCGACTAGCGAATGAGCAGTTCTTC.

The chain carries TRBV2 and TRBJ2-7; TRBD1 is a possible D gene (6 bases). CDR1 SNHLY and CDR2 FYNNEI come from the germline V gene. V gave up 4 bases and J gave up 3 bases, with 7 bases separating them. The CDR3 runs to 12 residues. CDR3 DNA sequence: TGTGCCAGCAGTGCACAGGGCTACGAGCAGTACTTC. Its translation is CASSAQGYEQYF.

This sequence joins TRBV13 and TRBJ1-5; D perhaps matches TRBD1 (6 bases). The germline V gene has CDR1 PRHDT and CDR2 FYEKMQ (reference sequence). V was trimmed by 4 bases and J by 0 bases, leaving 7 bases between them. CDR3 length equals 14 residues. This chain's CDR3 is CASSSRGSNQPQHF. For the CDR3, the DNA is TGTGCCAGCAGCTCCAGGGGTAGCAATCAGCCCCAGCATTTT. Together with reference TRBV13 and TRBJ1-5, the CDR3 gives the full variable domain: AAGVIQSPRHLIKEKRETATLKCYPIPRHDTVYWYQQGPGQDPQFLISFYEKMQSDKGSIPDRFSAQQFSDYHSELNMSSLELGDSALYFCASSSRGSNQPQHFGDGTRLSIL.

The chain couples TRBV19 to TRBJ2-2; D unclear. The CDR3 totals 17 residues. V shed 5 bases and J shed 4 bases, with 20 bases lying between them. Germline CDR1 and CDR2: LNHDA and SQIVND (reference sequence). In nucleotides, the CDR3 is TGTGCCAGTAGTCCCCGATCGCGTGGGCGTAGCACCGGGGAGCTGTTTTTT. It encodes CASSPRSRGRSTGELFF.

The chain has TRBV6-5 and TRBJ1-1; 11 positions agree with TRBD1. V trimming: 6 bases; J trimming: 1 base; junction bases outside the gene matches: 1. The CDR3 runs 14 residues. The germline V gene encodes CDR1 MNHEY and CDR2 SVGAGI. CDR3 amino acids: CASSGQGANTEAFF. The CDR3 DNA reads as TGTGCCAGCAGCGGACAGGGGGCGAACACTGAAGCTTTCTTT.

This clone was counted a few times. The genes are TRBV10-3 and TRBJ2-3; D not resolved. The germline V and J ends were trimmed by 10 bases and 0 bases, with 17 bases remaining between them. The CDR3 is 15 amino acids. CDR1 is ENHRY and CDR2 is SYGVKD in the germline V gene. CDR3 sequence reads: CATSPFSTSTDTQYF. The DNA for the CDR3 is TGTGCCACCTCACCCTTTTCTACGAGCACAGATACGCAGTATTTT.

This sequence joins TRBV19 and TRBJ1-5; 7 positions match TRBD1. CDR3 size: 17 residues. J was trimmed by 2 bases and V by 6 bases; bases with no gene match: 13. The germline V gene has CDR1 LNHDA and CDR2 SQIVND (reference sequence). CDR3 in amino acids: CASSPPPRQGGNQPQHF. In DNA, the CDR3 is TGTGCCAGTAGCCCTCCACCTCGACAGGGAGGCAATCAGCCCCAGCATTTT.

V and J are TRBV9 and TRBJ2-5, with 8 nucleotides matching TRBD1. The CDR3 extends over 15 amino acids. The V gene end was trimmed by 6 bases and the J gene end by 5 bases; junction bases not matched to a gene: 12. The germline V gene encodes CDR1 SGDLS and CDR2 YYNGEE. CDR3 in amino acids: CASNPSPGGAETQYF. The DNA for the CDR3 is TGTGCCAGCAACCCGAGCCCAGGGGGCGCGGAGACCCAGTACTTC.

Only a few counts were recorded for this clone. This chain links TRBV3-1 (or the pseudogene TRBV3-2) with TRBJ2-2; 10 bases are shared with TRBD1. The CDR3 has 14 amino acids. J was trimmed by 7 bases and V by 4 bases; bases with no gene match: 3. CDR1 is LGHDT, CDR2 YNNKEL, per germline (reference sequence). CDR3 sequence (DNA): TGTGCCAGCAGCCGGACAGGGGGTGACGGGGAGCTGTTTTTT. Amino acids: CASSRTGGDGELFF.